This T cell receptor beta chain came from a study of shared clonotypes between healthy human individuals. Study-level results: When compared with the clonotypes that were shared by all four sorted-subset donors, the non-shared clonotypes turned out to have lower generation probabilities.

TCRdb's copy holds only in-frame clones and misses some; the assay was immunoSEQ multiplex PCR. The table lists more than 2,000,000 clones, more than 80% of them singletons. V was pared by 0 bases and J by 11 bases, with 19 bases between. The CDR3 is 15 residues long. The germline V gene encodes CDR1 MGHRA and CDR2 YSYEKL. As regards this clone: Its antigen is unknown.

This clonotype was obtained from a man between 18 and 29 years old in good health. The chain employs TRBV4-1 and TRBJ1-2; D may be TRBD1 (5 bases). The sample taken for sequencing was naive CD4+ T cells sorted from blood. Documented subset: CD45RA+ positively selected. DNA for the CDR3: TGCGCCAGCAGCCAAGATTCGCCCCGGGGGGTGGTGTACACCTTC. Translating gives CASSQDSPRGVVYTF.